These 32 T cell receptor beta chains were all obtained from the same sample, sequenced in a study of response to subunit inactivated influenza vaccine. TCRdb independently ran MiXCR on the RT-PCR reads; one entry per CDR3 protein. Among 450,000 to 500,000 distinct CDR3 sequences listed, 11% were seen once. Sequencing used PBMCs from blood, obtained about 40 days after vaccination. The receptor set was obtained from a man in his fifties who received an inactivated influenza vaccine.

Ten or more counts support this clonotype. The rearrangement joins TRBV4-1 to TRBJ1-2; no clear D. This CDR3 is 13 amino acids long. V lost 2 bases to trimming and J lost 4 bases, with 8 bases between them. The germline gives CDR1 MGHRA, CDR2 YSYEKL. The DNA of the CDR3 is TGCGCCAGCAGCCAAAGGACGGCCTATGGCTACACCTTC. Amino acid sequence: CASSQRTAYGYTF.

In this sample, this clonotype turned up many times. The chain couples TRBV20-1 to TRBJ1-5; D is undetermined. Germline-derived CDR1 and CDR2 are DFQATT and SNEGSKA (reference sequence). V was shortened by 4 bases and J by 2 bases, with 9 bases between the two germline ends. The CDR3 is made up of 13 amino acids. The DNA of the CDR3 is TGCAGTGCTATGGAGTGGGGCAATCAGCCCCAGCATTTT. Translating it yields CSAMEWGNQPQHF.

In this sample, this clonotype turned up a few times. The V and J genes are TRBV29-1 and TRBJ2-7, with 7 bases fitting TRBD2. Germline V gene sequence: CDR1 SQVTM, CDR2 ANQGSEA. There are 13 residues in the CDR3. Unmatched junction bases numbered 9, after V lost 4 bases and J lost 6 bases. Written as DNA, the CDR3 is TGCAGCGTTGGGGGCGGGAGCGTTCGCGAGCAGTACTTC. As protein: CSVGGGSVREQYF.

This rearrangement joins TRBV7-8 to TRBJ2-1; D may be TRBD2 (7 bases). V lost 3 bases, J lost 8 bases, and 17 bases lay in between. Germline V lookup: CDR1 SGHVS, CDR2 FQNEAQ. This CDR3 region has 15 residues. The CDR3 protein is CASSFGVGGRDEQFF. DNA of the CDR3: TGTGCCAGCAGCTTTGGGGTGGGGGGGCGCGATGAGCAGTTCTTC.

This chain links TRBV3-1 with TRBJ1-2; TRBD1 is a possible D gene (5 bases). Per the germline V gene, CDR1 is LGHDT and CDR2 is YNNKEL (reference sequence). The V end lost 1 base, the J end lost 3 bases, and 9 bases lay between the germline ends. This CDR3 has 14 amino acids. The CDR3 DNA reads TGTGCCAGCAGCCAAGCAGGGATGTACTATGGCTACACCTTC. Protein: CASSQAGMYYGYTF.

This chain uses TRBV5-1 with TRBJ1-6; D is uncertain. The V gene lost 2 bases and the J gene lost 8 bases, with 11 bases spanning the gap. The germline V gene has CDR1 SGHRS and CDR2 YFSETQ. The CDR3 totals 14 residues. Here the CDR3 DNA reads TGCGCCAGCAGCTTTGGACTGACGGATTCACCCCTCCACTTT. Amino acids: CASSFGLTDSPLHF.

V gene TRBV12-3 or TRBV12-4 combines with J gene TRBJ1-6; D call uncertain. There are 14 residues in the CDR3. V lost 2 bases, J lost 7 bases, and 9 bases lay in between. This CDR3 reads CASSLFRSNSPLHF. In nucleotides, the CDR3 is TGTGCCAGCAGTTTATTCAGGAGCAATTCACCCCTCCACTTT.

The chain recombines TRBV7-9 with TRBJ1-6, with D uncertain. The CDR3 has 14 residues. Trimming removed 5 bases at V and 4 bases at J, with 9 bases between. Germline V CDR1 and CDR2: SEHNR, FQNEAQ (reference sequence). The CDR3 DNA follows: TGTGCCAGCAGCCCGGACGGGTATAATTCACCCCTCCACTTT. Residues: CASSPDGYNSPLHF.

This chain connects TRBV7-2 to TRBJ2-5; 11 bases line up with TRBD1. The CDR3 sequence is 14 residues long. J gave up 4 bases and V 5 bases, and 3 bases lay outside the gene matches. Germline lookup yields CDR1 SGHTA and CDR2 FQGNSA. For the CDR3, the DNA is TGTGCCAGCAGCCAGGACAGGGGGCGAGAGACCCAGTACTTC. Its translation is CASSQDRGRETQYF. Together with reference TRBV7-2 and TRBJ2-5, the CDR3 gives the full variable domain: GAGVSQSPSNKVTEKGKDVELRCDPISGHTALYWYRQSLGQGLEFLIYFQGNSAPDKSGLPSDRFSAERTGGSVSTLTIQRTQQEDSAVYLCASSQDRGRETQYFGPGTRLLVL.

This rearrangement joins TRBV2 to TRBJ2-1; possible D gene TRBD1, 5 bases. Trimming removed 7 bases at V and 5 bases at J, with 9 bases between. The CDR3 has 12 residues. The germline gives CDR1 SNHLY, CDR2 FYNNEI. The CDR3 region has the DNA TGTGCCAGCAAGGACAACAACAATGAGCAGTTCTTC. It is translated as CASKDNNNEQFF. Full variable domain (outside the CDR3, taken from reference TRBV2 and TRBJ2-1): EPEVTQTPSHQVTQMGQEVILRCVPISNHLYFYWYRQILGQKVEFLVSFYNNEISEKSEIFDDQFSVERPDGSNFTLKIRSTKLEDSAMYFCASKDNNNEQFFGPGTRLTVL.

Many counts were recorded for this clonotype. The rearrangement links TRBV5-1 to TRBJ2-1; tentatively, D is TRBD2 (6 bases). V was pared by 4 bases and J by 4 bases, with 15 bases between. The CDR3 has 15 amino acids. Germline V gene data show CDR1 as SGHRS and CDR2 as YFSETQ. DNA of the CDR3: TGCGCCAGCAGCACCCGGGACTCTCCTTACAATGAGCAGTTCTTC. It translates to CASSTRDSPYNEQFF.

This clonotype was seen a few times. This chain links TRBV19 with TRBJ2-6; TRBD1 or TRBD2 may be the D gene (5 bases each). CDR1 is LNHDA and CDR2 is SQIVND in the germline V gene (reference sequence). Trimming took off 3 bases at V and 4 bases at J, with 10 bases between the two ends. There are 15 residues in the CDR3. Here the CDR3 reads CASSIGTGGANVLTF. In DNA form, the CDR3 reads TGTGCCAGTAGTATCGGGACGGGCGGGGCCAACGTCCTGACTTTC.

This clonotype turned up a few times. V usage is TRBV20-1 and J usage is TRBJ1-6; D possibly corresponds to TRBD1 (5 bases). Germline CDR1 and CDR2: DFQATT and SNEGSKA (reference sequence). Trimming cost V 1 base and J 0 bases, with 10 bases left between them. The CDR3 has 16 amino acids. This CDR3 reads CSARGQLTSYNSPLHF. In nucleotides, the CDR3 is TGCAGTGCTAGAGGACAGTTGACCTCCTATAATTCACCCCTCCACTTT.

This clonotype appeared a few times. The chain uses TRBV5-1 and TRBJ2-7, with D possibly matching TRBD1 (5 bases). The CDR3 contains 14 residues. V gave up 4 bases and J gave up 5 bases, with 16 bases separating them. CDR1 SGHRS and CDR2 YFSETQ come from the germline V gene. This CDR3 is CASSVGQGNDEQYF. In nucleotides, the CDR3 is TGCGCCAGCAGCGTCGGACAAGGTAATGACGAGCAGTACTTC.

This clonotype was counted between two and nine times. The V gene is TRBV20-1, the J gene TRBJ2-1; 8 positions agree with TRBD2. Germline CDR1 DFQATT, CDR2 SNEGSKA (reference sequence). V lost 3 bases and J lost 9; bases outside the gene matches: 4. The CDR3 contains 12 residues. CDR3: CSASGGGREQFF. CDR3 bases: TGCAGTGCTAGCGGGGGGGGTCGTGAGCAGTTCTTC.

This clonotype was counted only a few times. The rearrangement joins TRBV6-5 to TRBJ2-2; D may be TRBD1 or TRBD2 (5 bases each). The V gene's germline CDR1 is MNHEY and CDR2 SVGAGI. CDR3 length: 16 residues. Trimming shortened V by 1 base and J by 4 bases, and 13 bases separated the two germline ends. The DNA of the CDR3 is TGTGCCAGCAGTTACTGGCAGGGACGGGGCACCGGGGAGCTGTTTTTT. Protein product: CASSYWQGRGTGELFF.

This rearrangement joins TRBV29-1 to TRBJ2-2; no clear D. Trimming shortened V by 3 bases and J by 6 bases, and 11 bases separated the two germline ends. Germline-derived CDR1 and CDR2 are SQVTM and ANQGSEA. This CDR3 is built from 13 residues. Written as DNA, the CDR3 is TGCAGCGTTGAGTTTCCGGGCTCCGGGGAGCTGTTTTTT. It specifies CSVEFPGSGELFF.

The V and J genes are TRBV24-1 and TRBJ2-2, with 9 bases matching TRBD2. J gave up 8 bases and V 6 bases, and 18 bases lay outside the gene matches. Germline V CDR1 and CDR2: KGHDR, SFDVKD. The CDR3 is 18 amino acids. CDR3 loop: CATSPPGLAGGPSGELFF. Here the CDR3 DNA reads TGTGCCACCAGTCCACCGGGACTTGCGGGGGGGCCATCAGGGGAGCTGTTTTTT.

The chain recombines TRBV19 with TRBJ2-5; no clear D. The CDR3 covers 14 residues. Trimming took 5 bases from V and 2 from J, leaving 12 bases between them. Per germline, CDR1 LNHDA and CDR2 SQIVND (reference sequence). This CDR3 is CASSAPTRQETQYF. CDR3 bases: TGTGCCAGTAGTGCGCCGACACGGCAAGAGACCCAGTACTTC.

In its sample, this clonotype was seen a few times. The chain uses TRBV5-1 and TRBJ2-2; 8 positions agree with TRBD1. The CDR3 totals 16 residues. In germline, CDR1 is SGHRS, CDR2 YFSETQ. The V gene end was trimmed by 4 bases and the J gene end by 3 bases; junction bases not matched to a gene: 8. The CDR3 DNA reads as TGCGCCAGCAGCCCCCTACGGACAGGGCACACCGGGGAGCTGTTTTTT. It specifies CASSPLRTGHTGELFF. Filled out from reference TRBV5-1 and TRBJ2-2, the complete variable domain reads KAGVTQTPRYLIKTRGQQVTLSCSPISGHRSVSWYQQTPGQGLQFLFEYFSETQRNKGNFPGRFSGRQFSNSRSEMNVSTLELGDSALYLCASSPLRTGHTGELFFGEGSRLTVL.

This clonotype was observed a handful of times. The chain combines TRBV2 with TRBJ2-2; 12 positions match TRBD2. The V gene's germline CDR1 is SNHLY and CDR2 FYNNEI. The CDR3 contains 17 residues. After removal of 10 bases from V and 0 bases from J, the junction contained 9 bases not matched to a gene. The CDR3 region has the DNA TGTGCCACCGCTTCGACTAGCGGGAGAGCGAACACCGGGGAGCTGTTTTTT. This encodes CATASTSGRANTGELFF.

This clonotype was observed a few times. The CDR3 DNA sequence: TGTGCCAGCAGCTTAGTAGTCTGGGGGAGCCGAGATACGCAGTATTTT. As protein: CASSLVVWGSRDTQYF. The J gene is TRBJ2-3, the V gene TRBV7-2; either TRBD1 or TRBD2 may fit D (5 bases each). The germline gives CDR1 SGHTA, CDR2 FQGNSA. The CDR3 is made up of 16 amino acids. V gave up 1 base and J gave up 5 bases, with 16 bases separating them.

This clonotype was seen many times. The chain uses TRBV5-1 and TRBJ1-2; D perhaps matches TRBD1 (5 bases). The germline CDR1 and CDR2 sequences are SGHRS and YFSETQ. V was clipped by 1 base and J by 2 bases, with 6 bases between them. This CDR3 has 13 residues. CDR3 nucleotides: TGCGCCAGCAGCTTGTCAGGGAACTATGGCTACACCTTC. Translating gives CASSLSGNYGYTF.

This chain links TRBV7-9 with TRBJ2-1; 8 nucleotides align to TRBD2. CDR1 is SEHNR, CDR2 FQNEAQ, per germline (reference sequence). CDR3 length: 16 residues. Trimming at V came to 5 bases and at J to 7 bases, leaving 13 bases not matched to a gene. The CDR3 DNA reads TGTGCCAGCAGCCTAAAGCCCGGGACTAGAGATAATGAGCAGTTCTTC. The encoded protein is CASSLKPGTRDNEQFF.

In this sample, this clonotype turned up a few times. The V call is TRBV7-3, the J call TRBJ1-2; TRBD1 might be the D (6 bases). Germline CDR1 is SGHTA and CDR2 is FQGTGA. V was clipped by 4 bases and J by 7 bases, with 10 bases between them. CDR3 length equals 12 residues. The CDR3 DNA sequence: TGTGCCAGCAGCTCGGGGACAAGTGGCTACACCTTC. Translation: CASSSGTSGYTF.

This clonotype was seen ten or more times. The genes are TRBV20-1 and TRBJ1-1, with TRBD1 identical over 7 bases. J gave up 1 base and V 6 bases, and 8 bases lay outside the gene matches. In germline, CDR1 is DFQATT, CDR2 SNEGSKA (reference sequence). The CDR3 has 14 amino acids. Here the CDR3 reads CSARGRGANTEAFF. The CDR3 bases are TGCAGTGCGAGGGGGCGGGGAGCGAACACTGAAGCTTTCTTT.

CDR3 DNA: TGTGCCAGCAGTTTAAGACGCGGGACAGGATTCGAAAAACTGTTTTTT. This sequence encodes CASSLRRGTGFEKLFF. The chain links TRBV12-3 or TRBV12-4 to TRBJ1-4, with 8 bases matching TRBD1. Unmatched junction bases numbered 10, after V lost 2 bases and J lost 8 bases. CDR3 size: 16 residues.

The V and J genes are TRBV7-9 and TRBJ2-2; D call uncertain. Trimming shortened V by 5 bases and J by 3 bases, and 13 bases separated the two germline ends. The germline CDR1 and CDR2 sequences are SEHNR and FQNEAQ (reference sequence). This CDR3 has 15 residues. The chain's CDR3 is CASSMVKGYTGELFF. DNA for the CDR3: TGTGCCAGCAGCATGGTGAAGGGCTACACCGGGGAGCTGTTTTTT.

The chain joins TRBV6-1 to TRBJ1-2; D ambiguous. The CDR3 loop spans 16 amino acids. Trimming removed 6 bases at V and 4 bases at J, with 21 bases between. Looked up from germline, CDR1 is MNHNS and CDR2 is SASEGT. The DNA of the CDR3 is TGTGCCAGCAGCCTTCCTCTAACTGCAAAAGGCTATGGCTACACCTTC. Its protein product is CASSLPLTAKGYGYTF.

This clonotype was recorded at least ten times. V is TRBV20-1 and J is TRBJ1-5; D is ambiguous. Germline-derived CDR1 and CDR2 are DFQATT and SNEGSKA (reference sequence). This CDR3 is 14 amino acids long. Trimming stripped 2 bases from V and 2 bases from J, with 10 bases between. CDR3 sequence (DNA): TGCAGTGCTAGAAAAGGGTTCGGCAATCAGCCCCAGCATTTT. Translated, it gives CSARKGFGNQPQHF.

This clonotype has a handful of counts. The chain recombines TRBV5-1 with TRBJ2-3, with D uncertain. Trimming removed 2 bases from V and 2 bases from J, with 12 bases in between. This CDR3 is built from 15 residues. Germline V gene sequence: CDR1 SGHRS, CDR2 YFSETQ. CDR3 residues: CASSLGNMVTDTQYF. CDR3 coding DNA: TGCGCCAGCAGCTTAGGGAATATGGTCACAGATACGCAGTATTTT.

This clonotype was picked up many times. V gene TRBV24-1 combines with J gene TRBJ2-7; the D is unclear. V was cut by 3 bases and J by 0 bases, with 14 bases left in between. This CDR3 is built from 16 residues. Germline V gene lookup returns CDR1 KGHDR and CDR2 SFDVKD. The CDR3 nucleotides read TGTGCCACCAGTGATAGCGATGGGCGGAACTCCTACGAGCAGTACTTC. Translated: CATSDSDGRNSYEQYF.